This entry lists 17 T cell receptor beta chains sequenced from one sample in a study of radiotherapy plus CTLA-4 blockade in lung cancer. Profiled with immunoSEQ multiplex PCR; TCRdb holds only in-frame clones, not every one. Here the sample spans some 66,000 clones, around 86% being singletons. The material sequenced was peripheral blood, taken from a patient treated with radiotherapy plus ipilimumab. Source of these receptors: a human donor with non-small cell lung cancer who had a partial response to radiotherapy plus ipilimumab.

Details on this clone: The junction departs from germline at one end; a sequencing error may be responsible. The chain recombines TRBV18 with TRBJ2-4; D possibly corresponds to TRBD2 (6 bases). The CDR3 sequence is 15 residues long. The germline V gene has CDR1 KGHSH and CDR2 LQKENI. The CDR3 nucleotides are TGTGCCAACTCACCACCGTACCAGGGAGGAAACATTCAGTACTTC. Translating gives CANSPPYQGGNIQYF. Full variable domain (outside the CDR3, taken from reference TRBV18 and TRBJ2-4): NAGVMQNPRHLVRRRGQEARLRCSPMKGHSHVYWYRQLPEEGLKFMVYLQKENIIDESGMPKERFSAEFPKEGPSILRIQQVVRGDSAAYFCANSPPYQGGNIQYFGAGTRLSVL.

The chain has TRBV18 and TRBJ2-5, with 11 bases identical to TRBD2. The CDR3 is 16 residues long. Germline trimming cut 6 bases from V and 4 bases from J; bases unmatched to any gene: 10. Germline V gene lookup returns CDR1 KGHSH and CDR2 LQKENI. The CDR3 loop reads CASSRETSGNGETQYF. The DNA for the CDR3 is TGTGCCAGCTCCCGAGAGACTAGCGGGAATGGAGAGACCCAGTACTTC. The full variable domain, completed using reference TRBV18 and TRBJ2-5, is NAGVMQNPRHLVRRRGQEARLRCSPMKGHSHVYWYRQLPEEGLKFMVYLQKENIIDESGMPKERFSAEFPKEGPSILRIQQVVRGDSAAYFCASSRETSGNGETQYFGPGTRLLVL.

V gene TRBV27 combines with J gene TRBJ2-4; 10 bases line up with TRBD1. The CDR3 is made up of 16 amino acids. Trimming cost V 5 bases and J 6 bases; bases outside gene matches: 10. Germline values: CDR1 MNHEY, CDR2 SMNVEV (reference sequence). Written as DNA, the CDR3 is TGTGCCAGCAGTCCCAAGACAGGGGGCGCACTAAACATTCAGTACTTC. Protein: CASSPKTGGALNIQYF.

This chain joins TRBV7-9 and TRBJ1-3; D gene uncertain. V gave up 5 bases and J gave up 2 bases, with 7 bases separating them. The germline V gene encodes CDR1 SEHNR and CDR2 FQNEAQ (reference sequence). CDR3 length equals 13 residues. The CDR3: CASSPGAGNTIYF. CDR3 sequence (DNA): TGTGCCAGCAGCCCCGGGGCTGGAAACACCATATATTTT.

To note about this clone: A junction end diverges from the germline sequence, so it may reflect a read error. The J gene is TRBJ1-4, the V gene TRBV7-9; 7 bases match TRBD1. The CDR3 sequence is 15 residues long. Germline V gene data show CDR1 as SEHNR and CDR2 as FQNEAQ (reference sequence). The CDR3 DNA is TGTGCCAGCAGTTTAGGGGGACAGACTAATGAAAAACTGTTTTTT. It encodes CASSLGGQTNEKLFF. The full variable domain, with the rest looked up from reference TRBV7-9 and TRBJ1-4, is DTGVSQNPRHKITKRGQNVTFRCDPISEHNRLYWYRQTLGQGPEFLTYFQNEAQLEKSRLLSDRFSAERPKGSFSTLEIQRTEQGDSAMYLCASSLGGQTNEKLFFGSGTQLSVL.

The CDR3 DNA reads TGTGCCAGCTCACCAAGGGGTCGAGCCACAGATACGCAGTATTTT. Its translation is CASSPRGRATDTQYF. The chain has TRBV18 and TRBJ2-3; TRBD1 is a possible D gene (5 bases). Looked up from germline, CDR1 is KGHSH and CDR2 is LQKENI. The CDR3 runs to 15 residues. V was pared by 2 bases and J by 2 bases, with 11 bases between. Full variable domain (remainder filled in from reference TRBV18 and TRBJ2-3): NAGVMQNPRHLVRRRGQEARLRCSPMKGHSHVYWYRQLPEEGLKFMVYLQKENIIDESGMPKERFSAEFPKEGPSILRIQQVVRGDSAAYFCASSPRGRATDTQYFGPGTRLTVL.

The chain uses TRBV10-1 and TRBJ2-3, with 7 bases that match TRBD2. With V trimmed by 0 bases and J by 8 bases, 11 bases remained unmatched. CDR3 size: 16 residues. Germline V gene sequence: CDR1 WNHNN, CDR2 SYGVQD (reference sequence). CDR3: CASSESASGPSRTQYF. The CDR3 nucleotides read TGCGCCAGCAGTGAGTCGGCTAGCGGTCCGTCCCGTACGCAGTATTTT.

The V gene is TRBV2, the J gene TRBJ1-5; a weak D match, TRBD1 (5 bases). With 1 base removed from V and 7 bases from J, the gap between germline ends came to 14 bases. Germline V CDR1 and CDR2: SNHLY, FYNNEI. The CDR3 consists of 15 residues. CDR3 bases: TGTGCCAGCAGTGAAGAACACAGGCCCGGACAGCCCCAGCATTTT. It translates to CASSEEHRPGQPQHF.

CDR3 nucleotides: TGTGCCAGCACCCTACTAGCGGGGGACAATGAGCAGTTCTTC. Translating gives CASTLLAGDNEQFF. The genes are TRBV7-2 and TRBJ2-1; TRBD2 matches 11 bases. V lost 7 bases to trimming and J lost 5 bases; unmatched junction nucleotides: 4. CDR1 is SGHTA, CDR2 FQGNSA, per germline. The CDR3 has 14 amino acids.

The V and J genes are TRBV7-3 and TRBJ2-1, with TRBD2 matching over 11 bases. This CDR3 has 15 residues. The V segment lost 4 bases and the J segment 7 bases; nucleotides outside the gene matches: 6. Germline V gene data show CDR1 as SGHTA and CDR2 as FQGTGA. In nucleotides, the CDR3 is TGTGCCAGCAGCTACCTAGCGGGGGGTGGTAATGAGCAGTTCTTC. It translates to CASSYLAGGGNEQFF. Full variable domain (rest looked up from reference TRBV7-3 and TRBJ2-1): GAGVSQTPSNKVTEKGKYVELRCDPISGHTALYWYRQSLGQGPEFLIYFQGTGAADDSGLPNDRFFAVRPEGSVSTLKIQRTERGDSAVYLCASSYLAGGGNEQFFGPGTRLTVL.

The chain couples TRBV30 to TRBJ1-1, with 9 bases identical to TRBD1. The germline gives CDR1 GTSNPN, CDR2 SVGIG (reference sequence). V gave up 3 bases and J gave up 4 bases; unmatched junction bases: 15. The CDR3 consists of 17 residues. DNA for the CDR3: TGTGCCTGGAGCACACTTAGAAACAGGGGGCTGGCCACTGAAGCTTTCTTT. Translated, it gives CAWSTLRNRGLATEAFF.

The rearrangement links TRBV4-2 to TRBJ1-1; TRBD1 aligns across 9 bases. Germline trimming cut 4 bases from V and 2 bases from J; bases unmatched to any gene: 5. CDR3 size: 15 residues. CDR1 is LGHNA, CDR2 YNFKEQ, per germline. The CDR3 here is CASSPAGQGNTEAFF. In DNA, the CDR3 is TGTGCCAGCAGCCCCGCGGGACAGGGAAACACTGAAGCTTTCTTT.

This clone came up a few times. The chain carries TRBV5-1 and TRBJ2-3, with 8 bases that match TRBD2. This CDR3 contains 16 residues. Germline V gives CDR1 SGHRS, CDR2 YFSETQ. V shed 5 bases and J 4 bases; nucleotides not matched to a gene: 12. The CDR3 nucleotides read TGCGCCAGCAGTCCTACCATAGCGGGAATGTCAGATACGCAGTATTTT. It translates to CASSPTIAGMSDTQYF.

The J gene is TRBJ2-2, the V gene TRBV7-3; D is possibly TRBD2 (5 bases). Germline lookup yields CDR1 SGHTA and CDR2 FQGTGA. The CDR3 extends over 15 amino acids. V was clipped by 1 base and J by 7 bases, with 13 bases between them. CDR3 coding DNA: TGTGCCAGCAGCTTAAACGCCCGAGGGAACGGGGAGCTGTTTTTT. Its protein product is CASSLNARGNGELFF.

The rearrangement uses TRBV28 and TRBJ1-1, with a weak D call TRBD1 (6 bases). The V and J ends lost 7 bases and 6 bases respectively, with 21 bases between them. Per the germline V gene, CDR1 is MDHEN and CDR2 is SYDVKM. The CDR3 covers 15 residues. The DNA of the CDR3 is TGTGCCAGCATCCCCCTGAGGGGGAAGGGGCCTGAAGCTTTCTTT. Its translation: CASIPLRGKGPEAFF.

In its sample, this clone was seen a few times. This chain uses TRBV5-4 with TRBJ1-4; D perhaps matches TRBD1 (5 bases). Germline V gene data show CDR1 as SGHNT and CDR2 as YYREEE (reference sequence). The CDR3 has 15 amino acids. With 1 base removed from V and 3 bases from J, the gap between germline ends came to 10 bases. The CDR3 region has the DNA TGTGCCAGCAGCTTGCAAGGGGCCTCTAATGAAAAACTGTTTTTT. Protein product: CASSLQGASNEKLFF.

The chain recombines TRBV6-1 with TRBJ2-3, with D unresolved. The CDR3 consists of 14 residues. V shed 5 bases and J shed 6 bases, with 15 bases lying between them. The germline CDR1 and CDR2 sequences are MNHNS and SASEGT. Here the CDR3 DNA reads TGTGCCAGCAGTACCGCTACTTTGTCTGATACGCAGTATTTT. Translating gives CASSTATLSDTQYF.